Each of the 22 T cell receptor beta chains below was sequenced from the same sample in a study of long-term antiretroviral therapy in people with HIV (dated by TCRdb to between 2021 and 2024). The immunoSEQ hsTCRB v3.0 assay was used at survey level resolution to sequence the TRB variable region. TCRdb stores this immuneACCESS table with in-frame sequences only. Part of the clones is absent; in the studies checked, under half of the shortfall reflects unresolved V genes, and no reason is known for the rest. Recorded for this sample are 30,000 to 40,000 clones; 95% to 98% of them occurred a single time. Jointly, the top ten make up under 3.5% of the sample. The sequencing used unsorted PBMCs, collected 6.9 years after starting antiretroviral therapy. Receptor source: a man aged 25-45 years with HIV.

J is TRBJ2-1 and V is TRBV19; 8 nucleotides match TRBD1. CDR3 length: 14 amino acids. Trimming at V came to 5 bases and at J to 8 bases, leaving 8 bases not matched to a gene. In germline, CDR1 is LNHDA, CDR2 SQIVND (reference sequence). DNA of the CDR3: TGTGCCAGTAGTGCCGGGAGACAGGGGCATGAGCAGTTCTTC. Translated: CASSAGRQGHEQFF.

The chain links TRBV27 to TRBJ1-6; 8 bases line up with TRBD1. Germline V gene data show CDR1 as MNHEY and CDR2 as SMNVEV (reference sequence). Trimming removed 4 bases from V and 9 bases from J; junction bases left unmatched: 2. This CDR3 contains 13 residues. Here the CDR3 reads CASSWTGFSPLHF. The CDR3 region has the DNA TGTGCCAGCAGTTGGACAGGGTTTTCACCCCTCCACTTT.

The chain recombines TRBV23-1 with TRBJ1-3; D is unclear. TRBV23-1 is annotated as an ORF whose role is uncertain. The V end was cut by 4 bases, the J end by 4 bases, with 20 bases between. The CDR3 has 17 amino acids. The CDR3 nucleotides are TGCGCCAGCAGTCCTCGGTGGTGGCCGTGGCTGGGAAACACCATATATTTT. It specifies CASSPRWWPWLGNTIYF.

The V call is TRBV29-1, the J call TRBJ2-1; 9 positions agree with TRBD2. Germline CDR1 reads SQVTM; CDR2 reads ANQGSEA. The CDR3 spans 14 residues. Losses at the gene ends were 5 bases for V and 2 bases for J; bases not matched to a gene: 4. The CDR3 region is CSVSSGGPYNEQFF. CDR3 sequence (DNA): TGCAGCGTTAGTAGCGGGGGACCCTACAATGAGCAGTTCTTC.

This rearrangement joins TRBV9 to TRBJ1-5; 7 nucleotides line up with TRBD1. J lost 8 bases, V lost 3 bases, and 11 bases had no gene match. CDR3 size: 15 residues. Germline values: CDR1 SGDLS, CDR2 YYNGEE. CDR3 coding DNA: TGTGCCAGCAGCGCCACCGCAGGGGGACGTGAGCCCCAGCATTTT. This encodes CASSATAGGREPQHF.

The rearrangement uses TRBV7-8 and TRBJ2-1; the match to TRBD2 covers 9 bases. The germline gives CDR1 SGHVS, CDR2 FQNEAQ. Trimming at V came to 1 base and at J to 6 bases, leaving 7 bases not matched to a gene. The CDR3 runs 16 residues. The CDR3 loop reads CASSLVPSGTVNEQFF. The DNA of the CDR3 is TGTGCCAGCAGCTTAGTTCCTAGCGGGACCGTCAATGAGCAGTTCTTC.

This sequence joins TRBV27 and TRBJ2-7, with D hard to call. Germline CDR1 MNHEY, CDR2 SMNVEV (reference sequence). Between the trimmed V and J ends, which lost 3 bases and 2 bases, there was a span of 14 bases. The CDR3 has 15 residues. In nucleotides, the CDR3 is TGTGCCAGCAGTTTGCAGGCCGGCGAGCCCTACGAGCAGTACTTC. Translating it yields CASSLQAGEPYEQYF.

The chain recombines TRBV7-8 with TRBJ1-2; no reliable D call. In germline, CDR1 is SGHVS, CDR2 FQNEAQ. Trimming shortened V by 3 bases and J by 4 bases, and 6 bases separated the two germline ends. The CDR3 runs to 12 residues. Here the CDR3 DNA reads TGTGCCAGCAGCTTCCAGACCTATGGCTACACCTTC. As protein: CASSFQTYGYTF.

The CDR3 spells CASSQGDRGSYEQYF. CDR3 sequence (DNA): TGTGCCAGCAGCCAAGGGGACAGGGGTTCCTACGAGCAGTACTTC. This chain links TRBV4-2 with TRBJ2-7; TRBD1 matches 10 bases. Germline values: CDR1 LGHNA, CDR2 YNFKEQ. The trim removed 1 base at V and 1 base at J, leaving 1 base unmatched. This CDR3 has 15 amino acids.

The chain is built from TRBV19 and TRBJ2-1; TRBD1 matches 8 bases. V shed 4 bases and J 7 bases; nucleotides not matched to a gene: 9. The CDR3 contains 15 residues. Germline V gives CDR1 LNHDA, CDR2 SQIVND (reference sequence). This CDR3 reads CASSTLTGAWNEQFF. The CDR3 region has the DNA TGTGCCAGTAGTACCCTGACAGGGGCTTGGAATGAGCAGTTCTTC.

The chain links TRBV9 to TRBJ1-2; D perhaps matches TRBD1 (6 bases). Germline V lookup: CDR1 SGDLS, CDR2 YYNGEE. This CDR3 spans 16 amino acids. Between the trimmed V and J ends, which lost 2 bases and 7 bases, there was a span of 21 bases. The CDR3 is CASSVTGGGTERGYTF. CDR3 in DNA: TGTGCCAGCAGCGTGACGGGGGGGGGCACAGAGCGTGGCTACACCTTC.

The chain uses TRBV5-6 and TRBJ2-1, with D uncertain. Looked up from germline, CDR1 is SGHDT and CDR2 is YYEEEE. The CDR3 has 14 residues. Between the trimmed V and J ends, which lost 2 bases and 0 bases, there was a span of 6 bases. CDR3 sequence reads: CASSLRSSYNEQFF. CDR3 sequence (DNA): TGTGCCAGCAGCTTAAGGAGCTCCTACAATGAGCAGTTCTTC.

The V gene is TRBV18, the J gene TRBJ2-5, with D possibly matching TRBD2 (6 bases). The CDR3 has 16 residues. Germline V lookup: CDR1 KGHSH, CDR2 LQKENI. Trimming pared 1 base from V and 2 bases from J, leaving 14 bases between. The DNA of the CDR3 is TGTGCCAGCTCACCACTGGGGGGTGCGGTGCAAGAGACCCAGTACTTC. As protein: CASSPLGGAVQETQYF.

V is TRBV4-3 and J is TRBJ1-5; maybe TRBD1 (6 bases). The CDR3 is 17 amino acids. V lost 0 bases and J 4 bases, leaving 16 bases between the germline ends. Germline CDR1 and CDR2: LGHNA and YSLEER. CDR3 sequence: CASSQDMYSGANQPQHF. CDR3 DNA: TGCGCCAGCAGCCAAGATATGTACTCAGGGGCGAATCAGCCCCAGCATTTT.

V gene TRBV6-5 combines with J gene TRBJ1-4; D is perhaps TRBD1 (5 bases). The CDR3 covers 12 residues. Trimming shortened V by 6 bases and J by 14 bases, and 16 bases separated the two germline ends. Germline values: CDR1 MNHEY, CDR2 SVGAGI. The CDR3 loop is CASSLLGGYLFF. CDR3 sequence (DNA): TGTGCCAGCAGCCTACTGGGGGGGTATCTGTTTTTT.

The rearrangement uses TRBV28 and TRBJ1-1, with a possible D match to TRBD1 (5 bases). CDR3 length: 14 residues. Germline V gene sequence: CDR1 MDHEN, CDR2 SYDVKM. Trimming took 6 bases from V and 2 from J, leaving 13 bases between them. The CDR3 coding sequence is TGTGCCAGCAGACGCGATAGGGGTAACACTGAAGCTTTCTTT. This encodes CASRRDRGNTEAFF.

The CDR3 region is CASSLLPRLAGSYEQYF. CDR3 coding DNA: TGCGCCAGCAGCCTACTACCTAGACTAGCGGGGTCCTACGAGCAGTACTTC. This sequence joins TRBV4-1 and TRBJ2-7; 11 nucleotides match TRBD2. CDR3 length: 17 residues. Germline CDR1 MGHRA, CDR2 YSYEKL. V was clipped by 4 bases and J by 1 base; unmatched bases: 9.

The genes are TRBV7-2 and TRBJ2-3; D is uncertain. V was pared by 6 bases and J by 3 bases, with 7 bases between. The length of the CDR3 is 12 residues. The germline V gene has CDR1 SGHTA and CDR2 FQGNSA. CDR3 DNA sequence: TGTGCCAGCAGTATTACGACAGATACGCAGTATTTT. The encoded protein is CASSITTDTQYF.

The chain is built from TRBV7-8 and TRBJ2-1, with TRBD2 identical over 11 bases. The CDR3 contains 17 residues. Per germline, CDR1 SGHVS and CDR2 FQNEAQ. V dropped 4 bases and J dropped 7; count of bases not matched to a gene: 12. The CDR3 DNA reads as TGTGCCAGCAGCTGGCCCCTACTAGCGGGGGTTACGAATGAGCAGTTCTTC. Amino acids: CASSWPLLAGVTNEQFF.

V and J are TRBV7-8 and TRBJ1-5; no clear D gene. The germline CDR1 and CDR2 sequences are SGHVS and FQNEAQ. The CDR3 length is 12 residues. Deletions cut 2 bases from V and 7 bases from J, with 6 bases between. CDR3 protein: CASSLSLQPQHF. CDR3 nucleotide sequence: TGTGCCAGCAGCTTATCGTTACAGCCCCAGCATTTT.

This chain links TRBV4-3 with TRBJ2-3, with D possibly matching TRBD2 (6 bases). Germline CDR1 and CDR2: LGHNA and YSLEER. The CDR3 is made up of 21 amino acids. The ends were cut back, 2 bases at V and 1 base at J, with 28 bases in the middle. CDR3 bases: TGCGCCAGCAGCCAAACCTTCGCTCGCCCCTTGACTAGTCGGGGCACAGATACGCAGTATTTT. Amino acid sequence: CASSQTFARPLTSRGTDTQYF.

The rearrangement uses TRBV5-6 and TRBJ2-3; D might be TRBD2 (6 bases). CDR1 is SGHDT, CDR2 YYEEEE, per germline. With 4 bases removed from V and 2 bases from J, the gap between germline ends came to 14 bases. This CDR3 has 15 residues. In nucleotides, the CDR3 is TGTGCCAGCAGCCCGGGGACTTTACTCACAGATACGCAGTATTTT. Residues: CASSPGTLLTDTQYF.